A single sample is the source of the 3 T cell receptor beta chains below, sequenced in a study of graft-versus-host responses after intestinal transplantation. The table came from immunoSEQ multiplex PCR; TCRdb's copy has only in-frame clones and leaves some out. Seen here are 50,000 to 75,000 clones, 94% observed once, and the top ten hold around 0.4%. No antigen has been assigned to these receptors. Sample: unstimulated CD4+ T cells sorted from spleen or lymph node cells, taken before transplant. The receptors were sampled from a human donor who was the organ donor for an intestinal transplant.

This clone was recorded a few times. The rearrangement uses TRBV15 and TRBJ2-4; 13 bases fit TRBD2. Germline V gene sequence: CDR1 LNHNV, CDR2 YYDKDF (reference sequence). The CDR3 contains 16 residues. J lost 1 base, V lost 3 bases, and 0 bases had no gene match. The CDR3 sequence: CATSRGLAGAKNIQYF. DNA of the CDR3: TGTGCCACCAGCAGGGGACTAGCGGGGGCCAAAAACATTCAGTACTTC.

The J gene is TRBJ2-4, the V gene TRBV5-6, with TRBD2 matching over 8 bases. Germline V gives CDR1 SGHDT, CDR2 YYEEEE. CDR3 length: 18 amino acids. V shed 4 bases, J shed 0 bases, and the junction held 12 bases outside the gene matches. DNA for the CDR3: TGTGCCAGCAGCCCACGGGGGGGCCGTTCCCTAGCCAAAAACATTCAGTACTTC. Encoded protein: CASSPRGGRSLAKNIQYF.

The rearrangement links TRBV2 to TRBJ2-1; 7 bases line up with TRBD1. The CDR3 totals 15 residues. V was clipped by 7 bases and J by 2 bases; unmatched bases: 8. Per germline, CDR1 SNHLY and CDR2 FYNNEI. CDR3 sequence reads: CASNYDRAPYNEQFF. CDR3 bases: TGTGCCAGCAATTACGACAGGGCCCCCTACAATGAGCAGTTCTTC.